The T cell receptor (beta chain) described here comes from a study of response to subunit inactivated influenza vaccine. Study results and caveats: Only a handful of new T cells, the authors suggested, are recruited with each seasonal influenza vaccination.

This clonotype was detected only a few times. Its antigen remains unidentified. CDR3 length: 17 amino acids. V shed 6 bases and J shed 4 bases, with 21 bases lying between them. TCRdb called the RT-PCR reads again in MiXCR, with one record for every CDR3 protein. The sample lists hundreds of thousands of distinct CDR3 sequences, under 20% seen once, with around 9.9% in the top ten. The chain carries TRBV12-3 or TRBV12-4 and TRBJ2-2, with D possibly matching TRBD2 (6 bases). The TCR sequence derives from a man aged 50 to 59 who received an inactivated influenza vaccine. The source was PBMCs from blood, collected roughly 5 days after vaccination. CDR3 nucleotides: TGTGCCAGCAGCTATGCCCGGGACTCCCGGGGCACCGGGGAGCTGTTTTTT. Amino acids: CASSYARDSRGTGELFF.